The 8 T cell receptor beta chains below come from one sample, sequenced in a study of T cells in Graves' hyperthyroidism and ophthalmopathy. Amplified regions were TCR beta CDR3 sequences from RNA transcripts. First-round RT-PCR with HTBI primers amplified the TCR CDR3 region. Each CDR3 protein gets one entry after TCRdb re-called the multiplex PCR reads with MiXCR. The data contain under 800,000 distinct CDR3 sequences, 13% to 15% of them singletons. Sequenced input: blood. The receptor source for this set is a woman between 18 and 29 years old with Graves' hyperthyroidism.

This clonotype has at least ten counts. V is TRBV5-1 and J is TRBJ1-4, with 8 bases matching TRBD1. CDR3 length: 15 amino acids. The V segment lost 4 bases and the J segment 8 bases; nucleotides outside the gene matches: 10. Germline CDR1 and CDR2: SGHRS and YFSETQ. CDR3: CASSLVGTGAEKLFF. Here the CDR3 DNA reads TGCGCCAGCAGCCTGGTCGGGACAGGCGCCGAAAAACTGTTTTTT.

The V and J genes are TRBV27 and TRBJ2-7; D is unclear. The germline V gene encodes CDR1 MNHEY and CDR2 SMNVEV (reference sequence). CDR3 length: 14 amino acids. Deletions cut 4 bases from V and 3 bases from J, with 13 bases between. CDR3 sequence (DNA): TGTGCCAGCAGTTCTCTGAACCGTTTCTACGAGCAGTACTTC. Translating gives CASSSLNRFYEQYF.

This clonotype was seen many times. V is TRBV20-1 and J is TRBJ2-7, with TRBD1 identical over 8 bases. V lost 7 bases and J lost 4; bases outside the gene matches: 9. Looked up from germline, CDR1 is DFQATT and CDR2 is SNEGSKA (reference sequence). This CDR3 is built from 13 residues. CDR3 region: CSGTGTGFYEQYF. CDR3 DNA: TGCAGTGGGACCGGGACAGGATTTTACGAGCAGTACTTC.

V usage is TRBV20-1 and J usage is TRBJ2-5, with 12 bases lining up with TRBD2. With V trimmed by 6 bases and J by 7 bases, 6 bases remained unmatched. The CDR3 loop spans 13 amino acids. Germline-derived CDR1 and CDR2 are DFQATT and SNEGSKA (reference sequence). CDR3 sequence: CSARTSGKGTQYF. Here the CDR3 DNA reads TGCAGTGCGCGGACTAGCGGGAAGGGGACCCAGTACTTC.

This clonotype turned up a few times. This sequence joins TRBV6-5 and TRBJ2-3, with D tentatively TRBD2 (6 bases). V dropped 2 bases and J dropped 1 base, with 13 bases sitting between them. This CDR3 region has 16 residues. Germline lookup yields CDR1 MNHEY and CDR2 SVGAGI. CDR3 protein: CASSYGRGSGTDTQYF. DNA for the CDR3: TGTGCCAGCAGTTACGGGCGGGGCTCTGGCACAGATACGCAGTATTTT.

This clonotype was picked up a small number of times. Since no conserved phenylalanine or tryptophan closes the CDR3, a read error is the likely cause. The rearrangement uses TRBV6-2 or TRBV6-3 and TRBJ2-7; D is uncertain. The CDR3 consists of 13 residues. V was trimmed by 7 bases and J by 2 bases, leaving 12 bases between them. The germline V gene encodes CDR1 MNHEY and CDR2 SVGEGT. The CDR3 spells CASKTMETYEQYL. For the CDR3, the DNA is TGTGCCAGCAAAACAATGGAGACCTACGAGCAGTACCTC.

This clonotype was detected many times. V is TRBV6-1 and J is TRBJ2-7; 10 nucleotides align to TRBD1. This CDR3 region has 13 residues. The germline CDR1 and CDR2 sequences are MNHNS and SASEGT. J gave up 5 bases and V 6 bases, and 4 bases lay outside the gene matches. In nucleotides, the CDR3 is TGTGCCAGCAGAAGGACAGGGGGGAACGAGCAGTACTTC. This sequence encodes CASRRTGGNEQYF.

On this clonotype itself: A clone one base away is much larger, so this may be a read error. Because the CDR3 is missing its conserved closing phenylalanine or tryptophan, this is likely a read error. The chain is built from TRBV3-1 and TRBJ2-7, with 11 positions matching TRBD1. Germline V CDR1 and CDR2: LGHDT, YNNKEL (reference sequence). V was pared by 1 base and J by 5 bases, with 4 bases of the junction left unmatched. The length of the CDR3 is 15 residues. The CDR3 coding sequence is TGTGCCAGCAGCCAAGTAAGGACAGGGGGCCACGAGCAGTACTCC. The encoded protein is CASSQVRTGGHEQYS.